The sequence of this T cell receptor beta chain was determined in a study of Ad26.COV2.S vaccination and SARS-CoV-2 variants. Findings and limits, study-wide: Placebo recipients trailed vaccine recipients in spike-specific TCR breadth.

Trimming left V 0 bases short and J 7 bases short, with 11 bases between. The germline V gene encodes CDR1 KGHSH and CDR2 LQKENI. This CDR3 contains 14 residues. Measured with immunoSEQ multiplex PCR; TCRdb has only the in-frame clones, and not every one. The sample lists about 680,000 clones; about 90% were seen once. Described treatment: around 19 received Ad26.COV2.S at low or high dose, single or two shots; several received placebo; per-sample allocation not given. The samples were gathered on day 63 after the first injection of vaccine or placebo. A note on this clone: Its antigen is as yet unknown.

The starting material was peripheral blood, obtained in a trial of Ad26.COV2.S vaccine versus placebo. This chain uses TRBV18 with TRBJ2-3; D perhaps matches TRBD2 (5 bases). The origin of this receptor is a person between 18 and 65 years old who received the Ad26.COV2.S COVID-19 vaccine or a placebo. DNA of the CDR3: TGTGCCAGCTCACCACCGGGAGCCCCCCATACGCAGTATTTT. Protein sequence: CASSPPGAPHTQYF. Looking up the rest from reference TRBV18 and TRBJ2-3 gives the full variable domain: NAGVMQNPRHLVRRRGQEARLRCSPMKGHSHVYWYRQLPEEGLKFMVYLQKENIIDESGMPKERFSAEFPKEGPSILRIQQVVRGDSAAYFCASSPPGAPHTQYFGPGTRLTVL.